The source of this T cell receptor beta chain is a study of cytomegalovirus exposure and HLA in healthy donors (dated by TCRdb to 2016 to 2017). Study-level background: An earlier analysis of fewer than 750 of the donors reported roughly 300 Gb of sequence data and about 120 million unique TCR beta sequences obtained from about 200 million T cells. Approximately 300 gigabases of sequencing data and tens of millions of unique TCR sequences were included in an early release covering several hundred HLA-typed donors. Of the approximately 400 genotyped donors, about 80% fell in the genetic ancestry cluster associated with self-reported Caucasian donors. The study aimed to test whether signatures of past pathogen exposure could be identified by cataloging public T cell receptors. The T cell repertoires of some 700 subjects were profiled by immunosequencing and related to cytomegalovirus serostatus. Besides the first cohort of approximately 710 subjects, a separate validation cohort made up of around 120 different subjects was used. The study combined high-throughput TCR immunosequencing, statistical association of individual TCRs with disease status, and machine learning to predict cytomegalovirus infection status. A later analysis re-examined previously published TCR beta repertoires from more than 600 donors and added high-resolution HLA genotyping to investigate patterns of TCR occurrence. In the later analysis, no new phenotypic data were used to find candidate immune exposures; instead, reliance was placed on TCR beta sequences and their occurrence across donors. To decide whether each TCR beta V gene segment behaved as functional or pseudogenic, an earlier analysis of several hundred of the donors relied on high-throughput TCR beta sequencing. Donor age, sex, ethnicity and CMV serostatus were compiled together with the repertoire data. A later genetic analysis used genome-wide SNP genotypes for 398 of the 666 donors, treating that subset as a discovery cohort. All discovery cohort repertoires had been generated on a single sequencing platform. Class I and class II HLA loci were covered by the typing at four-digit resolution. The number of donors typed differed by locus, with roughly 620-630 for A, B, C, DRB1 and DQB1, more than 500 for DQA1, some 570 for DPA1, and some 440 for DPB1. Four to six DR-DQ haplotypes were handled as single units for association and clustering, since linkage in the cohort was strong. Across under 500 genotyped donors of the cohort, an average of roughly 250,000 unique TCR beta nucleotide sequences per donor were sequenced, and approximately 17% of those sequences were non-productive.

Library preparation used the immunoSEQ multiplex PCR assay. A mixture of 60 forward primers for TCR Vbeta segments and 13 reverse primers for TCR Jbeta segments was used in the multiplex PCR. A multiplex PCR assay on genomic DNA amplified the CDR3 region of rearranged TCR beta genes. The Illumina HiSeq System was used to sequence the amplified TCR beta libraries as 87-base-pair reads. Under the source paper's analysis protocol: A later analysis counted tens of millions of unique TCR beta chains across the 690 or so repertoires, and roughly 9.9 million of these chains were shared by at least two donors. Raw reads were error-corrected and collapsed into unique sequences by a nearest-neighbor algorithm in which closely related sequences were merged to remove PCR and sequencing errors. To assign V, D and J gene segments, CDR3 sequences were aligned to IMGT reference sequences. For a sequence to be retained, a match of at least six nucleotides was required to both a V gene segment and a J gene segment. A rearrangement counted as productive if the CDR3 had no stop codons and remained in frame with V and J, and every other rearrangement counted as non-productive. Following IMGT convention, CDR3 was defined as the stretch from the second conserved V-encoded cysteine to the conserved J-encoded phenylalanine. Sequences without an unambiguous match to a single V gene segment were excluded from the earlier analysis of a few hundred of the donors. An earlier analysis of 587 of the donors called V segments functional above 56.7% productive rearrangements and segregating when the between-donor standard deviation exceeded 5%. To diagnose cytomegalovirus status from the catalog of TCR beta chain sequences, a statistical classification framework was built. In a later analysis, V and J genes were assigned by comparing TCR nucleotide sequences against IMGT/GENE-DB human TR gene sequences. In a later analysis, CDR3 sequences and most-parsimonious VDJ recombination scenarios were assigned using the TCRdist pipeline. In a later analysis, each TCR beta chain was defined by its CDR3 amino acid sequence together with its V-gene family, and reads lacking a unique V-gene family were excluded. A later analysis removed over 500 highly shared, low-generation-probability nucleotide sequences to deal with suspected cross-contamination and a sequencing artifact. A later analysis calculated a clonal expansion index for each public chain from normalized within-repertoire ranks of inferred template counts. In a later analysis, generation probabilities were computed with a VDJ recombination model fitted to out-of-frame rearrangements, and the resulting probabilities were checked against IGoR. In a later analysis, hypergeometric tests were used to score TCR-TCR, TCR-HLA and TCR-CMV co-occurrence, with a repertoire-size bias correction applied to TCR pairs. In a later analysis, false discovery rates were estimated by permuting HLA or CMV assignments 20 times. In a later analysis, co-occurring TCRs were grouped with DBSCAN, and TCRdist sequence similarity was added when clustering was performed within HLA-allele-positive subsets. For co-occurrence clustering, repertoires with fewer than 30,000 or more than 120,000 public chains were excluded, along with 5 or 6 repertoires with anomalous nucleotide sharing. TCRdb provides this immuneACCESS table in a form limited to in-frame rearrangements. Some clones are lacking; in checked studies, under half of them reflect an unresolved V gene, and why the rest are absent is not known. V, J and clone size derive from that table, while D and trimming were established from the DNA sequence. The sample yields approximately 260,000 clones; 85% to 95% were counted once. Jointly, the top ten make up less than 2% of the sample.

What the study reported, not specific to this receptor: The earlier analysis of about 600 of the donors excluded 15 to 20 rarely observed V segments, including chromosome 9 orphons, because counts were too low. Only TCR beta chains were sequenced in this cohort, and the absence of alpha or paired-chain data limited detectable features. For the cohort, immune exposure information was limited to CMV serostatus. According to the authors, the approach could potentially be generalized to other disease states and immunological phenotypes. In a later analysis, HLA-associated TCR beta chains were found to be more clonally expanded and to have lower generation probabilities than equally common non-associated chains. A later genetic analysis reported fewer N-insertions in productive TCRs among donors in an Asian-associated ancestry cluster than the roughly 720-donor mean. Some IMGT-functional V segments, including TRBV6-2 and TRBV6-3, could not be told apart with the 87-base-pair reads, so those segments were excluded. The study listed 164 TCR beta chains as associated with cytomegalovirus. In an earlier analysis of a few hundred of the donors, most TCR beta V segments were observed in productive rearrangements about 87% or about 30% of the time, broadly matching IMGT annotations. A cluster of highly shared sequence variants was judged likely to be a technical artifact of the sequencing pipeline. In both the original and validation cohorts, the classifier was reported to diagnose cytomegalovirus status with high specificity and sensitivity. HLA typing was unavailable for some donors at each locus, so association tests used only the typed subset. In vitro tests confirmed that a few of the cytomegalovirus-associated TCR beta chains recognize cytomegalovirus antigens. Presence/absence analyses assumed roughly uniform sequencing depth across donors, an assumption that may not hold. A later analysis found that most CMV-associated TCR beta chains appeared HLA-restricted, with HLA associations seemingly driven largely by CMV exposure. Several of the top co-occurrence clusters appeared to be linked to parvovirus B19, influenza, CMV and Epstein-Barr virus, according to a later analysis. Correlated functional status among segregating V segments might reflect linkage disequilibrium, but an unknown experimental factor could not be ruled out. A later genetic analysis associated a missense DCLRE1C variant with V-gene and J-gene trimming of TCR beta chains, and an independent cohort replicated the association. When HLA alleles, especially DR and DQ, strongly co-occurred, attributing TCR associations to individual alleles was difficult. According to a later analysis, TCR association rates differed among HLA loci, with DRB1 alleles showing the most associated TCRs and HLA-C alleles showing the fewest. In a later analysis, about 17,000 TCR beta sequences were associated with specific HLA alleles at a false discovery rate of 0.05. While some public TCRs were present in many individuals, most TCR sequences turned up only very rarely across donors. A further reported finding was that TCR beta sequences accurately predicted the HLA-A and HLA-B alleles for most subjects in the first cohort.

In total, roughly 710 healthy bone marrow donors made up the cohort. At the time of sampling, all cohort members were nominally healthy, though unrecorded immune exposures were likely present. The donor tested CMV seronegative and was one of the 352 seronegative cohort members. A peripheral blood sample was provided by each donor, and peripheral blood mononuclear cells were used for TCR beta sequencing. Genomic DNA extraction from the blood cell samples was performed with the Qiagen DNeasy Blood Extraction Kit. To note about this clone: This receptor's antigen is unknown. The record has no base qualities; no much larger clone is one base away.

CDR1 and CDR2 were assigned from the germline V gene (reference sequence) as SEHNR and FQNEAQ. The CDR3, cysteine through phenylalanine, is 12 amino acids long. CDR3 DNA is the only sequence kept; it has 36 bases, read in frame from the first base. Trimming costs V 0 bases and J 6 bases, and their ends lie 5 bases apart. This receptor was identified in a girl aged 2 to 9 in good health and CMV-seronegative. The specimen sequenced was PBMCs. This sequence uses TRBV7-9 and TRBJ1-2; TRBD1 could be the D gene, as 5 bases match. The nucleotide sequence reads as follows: TGTGCCAGCAGCTTAGCAGGGGATGGCTACACCTTC. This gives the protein CASSLAGDGYTF.